The clone carrying this T cell receptor beta chain was seen a handful of times. Antigen unknown. Primers for the PCR totalled 60 Vbeta and 13 Jbeta. Generated by immunoSEQ multiplex PCR, the TCRdb table keeps only in-frame clones and is missing some. This repertoire shows about 140,000 clones, more than 75% found once; its top ten account for about 2.9%. The entry originates in a study of cytomegalovirus exposure and HLA in healthy donors. Study-wide results and limits: The study flagged roughly 150 TCR beta chains as cytomegalovirus-associated.

Between the trimmed V and J ends, which lost 0 bases and 8 bases, there was a span of 9 bases. Per germline, CDR1 SGHRS and CDR2 YFSETQ. The CDR3 contains 14 residues. This rearrangement joins TRBV5-1 to TRBJ1-6, with D unclear. The specimen was PBMCs. This TCR came from a female donor in good health and CMV-seronegative. The CDR3 coding sequence is TGCGCCAGCAGCTTGGACGGGAGTCATTCACCCCTCCACTTT. Its protein is CASSLDGSHSPLHF.